Listed here are 31 T cell receptor beta chains from one sample, sequenced in a study of T cells in Graves' hyperthyroidism and ophthalmopathy. Amplification of TCR beta CDR3 regions used RNA as the template. A set of HTBI primers served as the primers for a first-round RT-PCR of the TCR CDR3. TCRdb ran MiXCR on the multiplex PCR reads and lists one entry per CDR3 protein. The sample shows approximately 690,000 distinct CDR3 sequences, roughly 15% of them seen only once. Sequenced: blood. These receptors were obtained from a woman in her fifties or sixties with Graves' ophthalmopathy.

This sequence joins TRBV27 and TRBJ2-1; 7 nucleotides agree with TRBD2. There are 16 residues in the CDR3. Per the germline V gene, CDR1 is MNHEY and CDR2 is SMNVEV (reference sequence). Trimming cost V 1 base and J 4 bases; bases outside gene matches: 7. CDR3 protein: CASSLYKGGVYNEQFF. CDR3 DNA sequence: TGTGCCAGCAGTTTATATAAGGGAGGGGTGTACAATGAGCAGTTCTTC.

The chain recombines TRBV7-2 with TRBJ1-3; possible D gene TRBD1, 5 bases. The germline V and J ends were trimmed by 3 bases and 0 bases, with 9 bases remaining between them. This CDR3 has 15 amino acids. From germline, CDR1 is SGHTA and CDR2 FQGNSA. The DNA for the CDR3 is TGTGCCAGCAGCTTCCGGGGCTACTCTGGAAACACCATATATTTT. Translating it yields CASSFRGYSGNTIYF.

The gene calls are TRBV19 and TRBJ1-5, with 7 bases lining up with TRBD1. CDR1 is LNHDA and CDR2 is SQIVND in the germline V gene (reference sequence). V shed 7 bases, J shed 0 bases, and the junction held 6 bases outside the gene matches. The CDR3 is 15 residues long. The chain's CDR3 is CASTLQGFSNQPQHF. CDR3 DNA sequence: TGTGCCAGTACCTTACAGGGGTTTAGCAATCAGCCCCAGCATTTT. Combining the CDR3 with reference TRBV19 and TRBJ1-5 gives the whole variable domain DGGITQSPKYLFRKEGQNVTLSCEQNLNHDAMYWYRQDPGQGLRLIYYSQIVNDFQKGDIAEGYSVSREKKESFPLTVTSAQKNPTAFYLCASTLQGFSNQPQHFGDGTRLSIL.

In this sample, this clonotype turned up many times. This sequence joins TRBV6-1 and TRBJ2-7; 13 bases agree with TRBD2. Germline lookup yields CDR1 MNHNS and CDR2 SASEGT. The V segment lost 5 bases and the J segment 5 bases; nucleotides outside the gene matches: 6. This CDR3 has 15 amino acids. The CDR3 is CASSWTSGSKDEQYF. The CDR3 DNA follows: TGTGCCAGCAGTTGGACTAGCGGGAGTAAGGACGAGCAGTACTTC.

This clonotype was observed at least ten times. The chain joins TRBV5-1 to TRBJ2-2; TRBD1 matches 9 bases. Germline loops: CDR1 SGHRS, CDR2 YFSETQ. This CDR3 spans 16 amino acids. The J segment lost 0 bases and the V segment lost 0 bases, leaving 0 bases of the junction unmatched. CDR3 region: CASSLGTGANTGELFF. In nucleotides, the CDR3 is TGCGCCAGCAGCTTGGGGACAGGGGCGAACACCGGGGAGCTGTTTTTT.

The gene calls are TRBV14 and TRBJ2-5, with 10 bases aligning to TRBD1. The CDR3 has 16 amino acids. Germline trimming cut 0 bases from V and 4 bases from J; bases unmatched to any gene: 5. The germline gives CDR1 SGHDN, CDR2 FVKESK. The CDR3 region has the DNA TGTGCCAGCAGCCAAGATTTGGGACAGGGGTCAGAGACCCAGTACTTC. Its translation is CASSQDLGQGSETQYF.

This clonotype was found a few times. V usage is TRBV5-4 and J usage is TRBJ2-1, with 11 bases matching TRBD2. The junction had 6 bases not matched to a gene; V was cut back by 0 bases and J by 10 bases. The CDR3 extends over 15 amino acids. Germline-derived CDR1 and CDR2 are SGHNT and YYREEE (reference sequence). CDR3 loop: CASSLGLAGGKEQFF. Written as DNA, the CDR3 is TGTGCCAGCAGCTTGGGGCTAGCGGGAGGAAAAGAGCAGTTCTTC.

This clonotype appeared many times. The chain has TRBV7-2 and TRBJ2-4, with 8 bases matching TRBD2. The CDR3 covers 17 residues. CDR1 is SGHTA, CDR2 FQGNSA, per germline. Germline trimming cut 1 base from V and 3 bases from J; bases unmatched to any gene: 8. In DNA, the CDR3 is TGTGCCAGCAGCTTAGTAGCCGGGAGGGTGGGCAAAAACATTCAGTACTTC. This gives the protein CASSLVAGRVGKNIQYF.

In this sample, this clonotype turned up many times. The CDR3, as DNA: TGTGCCAGCAGCTTAGAGTTTTCTCGGGTTAGCACAGATACGCAGTATTTT. Protein sequence: CASSLEFSRVSTDTQYF. The rearrangement links TRBV7-8 to TRBJ2-3; D is undetermined. The CDR3 is 17 amino acids. V lost 1 base to trimming and J lost 0 bases, with 14 bases between them. Germline V gene lookup returns CDR1 SGHVS and CDR2 FQNEAQ.

The table lists this clonotype with a few counts. The chain carries TRBV4-1 and TRBJ1-4; tentatively, D is TRBD1 (6 bases). V lost 1 base, J lost 4 bases, and 13 bases lay in between. This CDR3 region has 16 residues. Germline CDR1 reads MGHRA; CDR2 reads YSYEKL. The CDR3 sequence: CASSQGQGRGNEKLFF. As DNA, the CDR3 is TGCGCCAGCAGCCAAGGTCAGGGGAGGGGTAATGAAAAACTGTTTTTT.

This clonotype was counted between two and nine times. The chain carries TRBV2 and TRBJ1-4; 8 bases fit TRBD1. The CDR3 length is 15 residues. Germline V lookup: CDR1 SNHLY, CDR2 FYNNEI. Unmatched junction bases numbered 6, after V lost 2 bases and J lost 7 bases. CDR3: CASSELPGGGEKLFF. As DNA, the CDR3 is TGTGCCAGCAGTGAATTGCCAGGGGGCGGTGAAAAACTGTTTTTT.

In this sample, this clonotype turned up many times. The chain employs TRBV6-2 or TRBV6-3 and TRBJ1-5, with D possibly TRBD1 on 6 matching bases. CDR3 length equals 15 residues. CDR1 MNHEY and CDR2 SVGEGT come from the germline V gene. Trimming shortened V by 6 bases and J by 4 bases, and 16 bases separated the two germline ends. This chain's CDR3 is CASSIRDGQNQPQHF. CDR3 DNA: TGTGCCAGCAGCATCCGGGACGGACAGAATCAGCCCCAGCATTTT.

This clonotype was recorded a few times. V usage is TRBV14 and J usage is TRBJ2-1; the D gene could be TRBD1 or TRBD2 (5 bases each). Germline CDR1 and CDR2: SGHDN and FVKESK. V lost 3 bases to trimming and J lost 3 bases, with 15 bases between them. There are 16 residues in the CDR3. The CDR3 nucleotides read TGTGCCAGCAGCCATACTAGGTCAGGGTACTACAATGAGCAGTTCTTC. It is translated as CASSHTRSGYYNEQFF. Full variable domain (remainder filled in from reference TRBV14 and TRBJ2-1): EAGVTQFPSHSVIEKGQTVTLRCDPISGHDNLYWYRRVMGKEIKFLLHFVKESKQDESGMPNNRFLAERTGGTYSTLKVQPAELEDSGVYFCASSHTRSGYYNEQFFGPGTRLTVL.

This clonotype was recorded at least ten times. The J gene is TRBJ1-2, the V gene TRBV3-1; TRBD1 might be the D (5 bases). The CDR3 runs to 17 residues. Trimming shortened V by 5 bases and J by 0 bases, and 19 bases separated the two germline ends. From germline, CDR1 is LGHDT and CDR2 YNNKEL (reference sequence). The CDR3 sequence: CASSTGGGRRSNYGYTF. In DNA form, the CDR3 reads TGTGCCAGCAGCACAGGCGGAGGCCGCCGTTCTAACTATGGCTACACCTTC.

As for this clonotype: One end of the junction is discordant with germline, which a read error may explain. The V gene is TRBV7-8, the J gene TRBJ1-2, with a weak D call TRBD1 (6 bases). This CDR3 region has 16 residues. The germline V gene encodes CDR1 SGHVS and CDR2 FQNEAQ. The CDR3 DNA is TGTGCCAGCAGCTTAGGGGTGGGGGGGCAGGACTATGGCCACACCTTC. Encoded protein: CASSLGVGGQDYGHTF. Full variable domain (remainder filled in from reference TRBV7-8 and TRBJ1-2): GAGVSQSPRYKVAKRGQDVALRCDPISGHVSLFWYQQALGQGPEFLTYFQNEAQLDKSGLPSDRFFAERPEGSVSTLKIQRTQQEDSAVYLCASSLGVGGQDYGHTFGSGTRLTVV.

This clonotype was seen at least ten times. V gene TRBV12-3 or TRBV12-4 combines with J gene TRBJ2-7; the D gene is possibly TRBD2 (5 bases). V lost 8 bases, J lost 5 bases, and 19 bases lay in between. CDR3 length equals 14 residues. CDR3 protein: CASRVGIGNHEQYF. In DNA, the CDR3 is TGTGCCAGCCGGGTAGGCATCGGGAATCACGAGCAGTACTTC.

This clonotype has ten or more counts. This sequence joins TRBV18 and TRBJ2-1, with 8 bases that match TRBD1. The junction had 9 bases not matched to a gene; V was cut back by 2 bases and J by 6 bases. This CDR3 contains 16 residues. Germline lookup yields CDR1 KGHSH and CDR2 LQKENI. CDR3 DNA sequence: TGTGCCAGCTCACCAACAACAGGGGGTGGAACCAATGAGCAGTTCTTC. This encodes CASSPTTGGGTNEQFF.

The chain combines TRBV2 with TRBJ2-5; TRBD2 aligns across 8 bases. The CDR3 consists of 13 residues. The V gene's germline CDR1 is SNHLY and CDR2 FYNNEI. Trimming cost V 7 bases and J 5 bases; bases outside gene matches: 6. CDR3 nucleotide sequence: TGTGCCAGCACGGGGACTAGTCTGGAGACCCAGTACTTC. Translated, it gives CASTGTSLETQYF.

This clonotype was observed at least ten times. The genes are TRBV20-1 and TRBJ2-1, with D maybe TRBD2 (5 bases). The CDR3 consists of 13 residues. V dropped 5 bases and J dropped 7 bases, with 15 bases sitting between them. Germline V gene sequence: CDR1 DFQATT, CDR2 SNEGSKA (reference sequence). The CDR3: CSAQRPPGNEQFF. Here the CDR3 DNA reads TGCAGTGCTCAGCGGCCCCCGGGGAATGAGCAGTTCTTC.

This clonotype was picked up a small number of times. This chain joins TRBV5-4 and TRBJ2-1, with TRBD2 as a possible D gene (6 bases). The V and J ends lost 6 bases and 5 bases respectively, with 15 bases between them. The CDR3 length is 14 residues. From germline, CDR1 is SGHNT and CDR2 YYREEE (reference sequence). Here the CDR3 DNA reads TGTGCCAGCATGGAAGAGGGAGGCCACAATGAGCAGTTCTTC. This codes for CASMEEGGHNEQFF.

This clonotype was recorded at least ten times. V usage is TRBV12-3 or TRBV12-4 and J usage is TRBJ2-7; 10 bases map to TRBD2. The J segment lost 5 bases and the V segment lost 7 bases, leaving 8 bases of the junction unmatched. There are 14 residues in the CDR3. CDR3 sequence (DNA): TGTGCCAGCACCCCGGGACTAGCGTCTCACGAGCAGTACTTC. Translating it yields CASTPGLASHEQYF.

This clonotype has only a few counts. This rearrangement joins TRBV7-9 to TRBJ2-3; D not certain. This CDR3 has 15 residues. Per germline, CDR1 SEHNR and CDR2 FQNEAQ (reference sequence). The ends were cut back, 4 bases at V and 9 bases at J, with 20 bases in the middle. This CDR3 reads CASSYGRSSLGTQYF. The DNA of the CDR3 is TGTGCCAGCAGCTACGGACGGAGCAGCTTGGGCACGCAGTATTTT. Combining the CDR3 with reference TRBV7-9 and TRBJ2-3 gives the whole variable domain DTGVSQNPRHKITKRGQNVTFRCDPISEHNRLYWYRQTLGQGPEFLTYFQNEAQLEKSRLLSDRFSAERPKGSFSTLEIQRTEQGDSAMYLCASSYGRSSLGTQYFGPGTRLTVL.

The chain carries TRBV27 and TRBJ1-5, with D unclear. V was cut by 7 bases and J by 2 bases, with 12 bases left in between. CDR1 and CDR2 from the germline V gene are MNHEY and SMNVEV (reference sequence). The CDR3 totals 14 residues. The CDR3 nucleotides read TGTGCCAGCACTGCCTGGGCCGGCAATCAGCCCCAGCATTTT. Amino acid sequence: CASTAWAGNQPQHF.

In this sample, this clonotype turned up a few times. The J gene is TRBJ2-2, the V gene TRBV28; D remains unclear. Deletions cut 7 bases from V and 1 base from J, with 13 bases between. The germline gives CDR1 MDHEN, CDR2 SYDVKM. There are 15 residues in the CDR3. The CDR3 DNA sequence: TGTGCCAGCATCCAACTTGCAGAGAACACCGGGGAGCTGTTTTTT. Translating gives CASIQLAENTGELFF.

Concerning this clonotype: This may arise from a read error, as a much more abundant clone is one base away. The chain couples TRBV15 to TRBJ2-3; 10 bases match TRBD2. The germline CDR1 and CDR2 sequences are LNHNV and YYDKDF (reference sequence). CDR3 length: 16 amino acids. The trim removed 3 bases at V and 0 bases at J, leaving 3 bases unmatched. DNA of the CDR3: TGTGCCACCAGCAGGGGACTAGCGACTAGCACAGATACGCAGTATTTT. As protein: CATSRGLATSTDTQYF.

The genes are TRBV3-2 and TRBJ2-5; the DNA was not compared with TRBD2, the D call given in the table. TRBV3-2 is a pseudogene. The CDR3 consists of 14 residues. CDR3: CASKRSGRLETQYF. CDR3 coding DNA: TGTGCCAGCAAGAGGAGCGGGAGGTTGGAGACCCAGTACTTC.

There are a few counts of this clonotype. The chain uses TRBV28 and TRBJ1-5, with TRBD1 as a possible D gene (5 bases). CDR3 length: 15 amino acids. Germline assignment: CDR1 MDHEN and CDR2 SYDVKM. Between the trimmed V and J ends, which lost 7 bases and 0 bases, there was a span of 13 bases. In DNA form, the CDR3 reads TGTGCCAGCACCTGGGGGGGGAATAGCAATCAGCCCCAGCATTTT. Protein: CASTWGGNSNQPQHF.

This clonotype has ten or more counts. The rearrangement uses TRBV18 and TRBJ1-6; D call uncertain. V was shortened by 5 bases and J by 9 bases, with 11 bases between the two germline ends. Germline V gene lookup returns CDR1 KGHSH and CDR2 LQKENI. This CDR3 is 13 amino acids long. CDR3 protein: CASSAGDGSPLHF. The DNA for the CDR3 is TGTGCCAGCTCAGCGGGAGACGGTTCACCCCTCCACTTT.

This clonotype was observed at least ten times. The V call is TRBV11-2, the J call TRBJ1-2; tentative D call: TRBD1 (5 bases). CDR1 is SGHAT, CDR2 FQNNGV, per germline. CDR3 length equals 17 residues. Trimming left V 4 bases short and J 3 bases short, with 21 bases between. The CDR3 is CASSSGLVVSRDYGYTF. As DNA, the CDR3 is TGTGCCAGCAGCTCCGGATTAGTTGTTAGCAGGGACTATGGCTACACCTTC. The variable domain in full, completed from reference TRBV11-2 and TRBJ1-2, reads EAGVAQSPRYKIIEKRQSVAFWCNPISGHATLYWYQQILGQGPKLLIQFQNNGVVDDSQLPKDRFSAERLKGVDSTLKIQPAKLEDSAVYLCASSSGLVVSRDYGYTFGSGTRLTVV.

This clonotype was picked up many times. This chain uses TRBV7-8 with TRBJ2-7; 14 nucleotides align to TRBD2. The germline V gene encodes CDR1 SGHVS and CDR2 FQNEAQ. Unmatched junction bases numbered 5, after V lost 3 bases and J lost 7 bases. The CDR3 totals 15 residues. CDR3 nucleotide sequence: TGTGCCAGCAGCTTCGGACTAGCGGGAGGCGAAGAGCAGTACTTC. Amino acids: CASSFGLAGGEEQYF.

The chain is built from TRBV5-1 and TRBJ2-7, with a tentative D call TRBD1 (5 bases). Trimming removed 4 bases at V and 2 bases at J, with 10 bases between. The CDR3 covers 13 residues. Germline CDR1 reads SGHRS; CDR2 reads YFSETQ. CDR3 loop: CASSVSGTYEQYF. The CDR3 DNA follows: TGCGCCAGCAGCGTTTCAGGGACCTACGAGCAGTACTTC.